This T cell receptor (beta chain) was recorded in a study of cytomegalovirus exposure and HLA in healthy donors. General study findings and limits: As a later analysis revealed, most CMV-associated TCR beta chains appeared HLA-restricted. Later analysis revealed greater clonal expansion in HLA-associated TCR beta chains than in equally common others. A previous analysis found most TCR beta V segments productive roughly 87% or roughly 30% of the time.

Comment on this clone: The antigen remains unidentified.

This CDR3 is built from 15 residues. CDR1 LGHNA and CDR2 YNFKEQ come from the germline V gene. The V and J ends lost 4 bases and 6 bases, in that order; junction bases with no gene match: 8. PCR was performed using 60 Vbeta and 13 Jbeta primers. Method: immunoSEQ multiplex PCR; TCRdb's copy keeps in-frame clones and lacks some. This table holds around 220,000 clones, 60% to 80% found once. The V and J genes are TRBV4-2 and TRBJ2-7, with 11 bases that match TRBD2. The TCR originated in a young woman in good health and CMV-seronegative. Sequencing was done on a sample of PBMCs. The CDR3 sequence is CASSPLAGGAAEQYF. Written as DNA, the CDR3 is TGTGCCAGCAGCCCCTTAGCGGGGGGGGCGGCCGAGCAGTACTTC.